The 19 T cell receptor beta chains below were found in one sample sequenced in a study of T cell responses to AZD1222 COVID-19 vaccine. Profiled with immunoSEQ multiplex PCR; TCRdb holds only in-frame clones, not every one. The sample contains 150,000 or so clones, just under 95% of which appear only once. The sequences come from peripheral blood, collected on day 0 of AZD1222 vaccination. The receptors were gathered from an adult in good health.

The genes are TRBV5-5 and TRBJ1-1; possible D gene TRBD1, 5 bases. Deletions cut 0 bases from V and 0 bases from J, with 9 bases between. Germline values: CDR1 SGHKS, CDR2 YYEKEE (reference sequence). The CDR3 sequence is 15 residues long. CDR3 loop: CASSLEQGMNTEAFF. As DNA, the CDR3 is TGTGCCAGCAGCTTGGAGCAGGGCATGAACACTGAAGCTTTCTTT.

Here the CDR3 reads CASSSLVGGNEAFF. The CDR3, as DNA: TGTGCCAGCAGTTCCCTCGTCGGAGGGAATGAAGCTTTCTTT. The V and J genes are TRBV28 and TRBJ1-1; D not certain. Germline V gene data show CDR1 as MDHEN and CDR2 as SYDVKM. There are 14 residues in the CDR3. The V and J ends lost 4 bases and 7 bases respectively, with 16 bases between them.

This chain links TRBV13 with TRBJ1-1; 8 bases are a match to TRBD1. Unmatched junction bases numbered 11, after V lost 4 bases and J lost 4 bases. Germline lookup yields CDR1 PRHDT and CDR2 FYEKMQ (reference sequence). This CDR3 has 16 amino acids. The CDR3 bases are TGTGCCAGCAGCTCAACAGGGGGGGCAAGAGGCACTGAAGCTTTCTTT. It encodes CASSSTGGARGTEAFF.

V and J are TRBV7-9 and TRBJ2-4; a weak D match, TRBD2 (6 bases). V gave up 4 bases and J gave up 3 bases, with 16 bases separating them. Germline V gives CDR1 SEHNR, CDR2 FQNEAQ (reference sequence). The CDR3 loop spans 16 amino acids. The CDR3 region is CASSSKGGPDKNIQYF. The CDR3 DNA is TGTGCCAGCAGCTCCAAAGGAGGGCCGGACAAAAACATTCAGTACTTC.

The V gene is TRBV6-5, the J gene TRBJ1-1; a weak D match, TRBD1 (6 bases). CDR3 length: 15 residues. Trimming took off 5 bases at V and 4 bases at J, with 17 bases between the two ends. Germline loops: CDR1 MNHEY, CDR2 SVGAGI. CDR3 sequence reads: CASSMGHLEGTEAFF. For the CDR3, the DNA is TGTGCCAGCAGTATGGGACACCTGGAAGGCACTGAAGCTTTCTTT.

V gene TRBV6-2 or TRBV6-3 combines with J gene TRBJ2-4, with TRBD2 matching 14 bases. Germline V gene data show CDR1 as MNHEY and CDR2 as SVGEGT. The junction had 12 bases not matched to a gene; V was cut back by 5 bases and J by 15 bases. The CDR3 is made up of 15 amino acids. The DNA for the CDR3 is TGTGCCAGCAGTAGCCCGACTAGCGGGAGGGGAAGAAGGTACTTC. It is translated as CASSSPTSGRGRRYF.

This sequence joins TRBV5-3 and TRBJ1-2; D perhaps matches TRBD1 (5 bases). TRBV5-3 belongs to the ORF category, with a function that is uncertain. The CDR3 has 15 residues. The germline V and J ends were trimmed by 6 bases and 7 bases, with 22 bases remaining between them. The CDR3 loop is CARKGKSPHKVGYTF. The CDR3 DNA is TGTGCCAGAAAGGGGAAATCCCCCCACAAAGTTGGCTACACCTTC.

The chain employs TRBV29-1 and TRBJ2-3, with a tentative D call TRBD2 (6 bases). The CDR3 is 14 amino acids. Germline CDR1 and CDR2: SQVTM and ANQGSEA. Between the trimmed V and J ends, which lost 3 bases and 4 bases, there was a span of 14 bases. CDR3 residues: CSVESRGKSDTQYF. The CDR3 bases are TGCAGCGTTGAGTCCCGCGGGAAATCAGATACGCAGTATTTT.

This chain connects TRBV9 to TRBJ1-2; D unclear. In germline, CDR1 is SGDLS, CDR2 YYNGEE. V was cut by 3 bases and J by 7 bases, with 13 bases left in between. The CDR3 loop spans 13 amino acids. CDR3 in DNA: TGTGCCAGCAGCGGTCAGAATCCCAGTGGCTACACCTTC. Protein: CASSGQNPSGYTF. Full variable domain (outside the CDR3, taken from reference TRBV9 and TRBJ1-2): DSGVTQTPKHLITATGQRVTLRCSPRSGDLSVYWYQQSLDQGLQFLIQYYNGEERAKGNILERFSAQQFPDLHSELNLSSLELGDSALYFCASSGQNPSGYTFGSGTRLTVV.

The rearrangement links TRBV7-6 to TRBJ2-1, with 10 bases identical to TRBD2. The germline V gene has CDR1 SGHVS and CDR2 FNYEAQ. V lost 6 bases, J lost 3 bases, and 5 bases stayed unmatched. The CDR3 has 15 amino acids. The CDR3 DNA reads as TGTGCCAGCAGTACCGGGACTAGCGTCTACAATGAGCAGTTCTTC. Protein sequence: CASSTGTSVYNEQFF.

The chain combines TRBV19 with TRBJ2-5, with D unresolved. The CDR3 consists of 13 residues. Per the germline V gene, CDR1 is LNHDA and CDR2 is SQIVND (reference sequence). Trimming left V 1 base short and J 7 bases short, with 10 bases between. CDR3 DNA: TGTGCCAGTAGTATAGGCGCGGCAGGGACCCAGTACTTC. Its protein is CASSIGAAGTQYF.

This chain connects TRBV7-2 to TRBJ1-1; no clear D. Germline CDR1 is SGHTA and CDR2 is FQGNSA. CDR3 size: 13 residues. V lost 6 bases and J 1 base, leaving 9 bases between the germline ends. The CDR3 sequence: CASRRPANTEAFF. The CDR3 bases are TGTGCCAGCAGACGGCCAGCGAACACTGAAGCTTTCTTT.

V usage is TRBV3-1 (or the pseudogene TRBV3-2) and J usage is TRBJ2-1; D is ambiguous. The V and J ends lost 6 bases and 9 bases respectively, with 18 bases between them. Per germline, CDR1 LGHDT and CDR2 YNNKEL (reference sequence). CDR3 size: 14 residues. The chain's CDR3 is CASRPSESYGEQFF. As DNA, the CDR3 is TGTGCCAGCAGACCCTCGGAGTCGTATGGTGAGCAGTTCTTC.

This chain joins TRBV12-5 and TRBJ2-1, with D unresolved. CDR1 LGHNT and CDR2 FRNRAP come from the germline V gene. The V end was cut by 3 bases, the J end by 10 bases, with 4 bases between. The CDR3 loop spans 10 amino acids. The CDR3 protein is CASGLYEQFF. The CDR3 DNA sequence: TGTGCTAGTGGTTTATACGAGCAGTTCTTC.

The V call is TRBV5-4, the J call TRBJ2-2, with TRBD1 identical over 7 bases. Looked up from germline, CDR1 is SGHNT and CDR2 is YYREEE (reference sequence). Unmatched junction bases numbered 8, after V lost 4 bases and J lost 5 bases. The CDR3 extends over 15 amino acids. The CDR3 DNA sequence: TGTGCCAGCAGCCCTGGGACAGCACTAACCGGGGAGCTGTTTTTT. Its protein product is CASSPGTALTGELFF.

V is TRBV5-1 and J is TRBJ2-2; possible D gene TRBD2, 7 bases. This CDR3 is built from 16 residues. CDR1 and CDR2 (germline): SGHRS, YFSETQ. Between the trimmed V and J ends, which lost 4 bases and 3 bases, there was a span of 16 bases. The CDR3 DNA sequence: TGCGCCAGCAGCCCATGGGGGGGCAAGGACACCGGGGAGCTGTTTTTT. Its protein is CASSPWGGKDTGELFF.

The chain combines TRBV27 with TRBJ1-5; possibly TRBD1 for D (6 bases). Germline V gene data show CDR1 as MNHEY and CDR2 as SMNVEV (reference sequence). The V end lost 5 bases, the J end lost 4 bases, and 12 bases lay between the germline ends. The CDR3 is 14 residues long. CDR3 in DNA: TGTGCCAGCAGTCAGTGGAGGGGGAATCAGCCCCAGCATTTT. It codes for CASSQWRGNQPQHF.

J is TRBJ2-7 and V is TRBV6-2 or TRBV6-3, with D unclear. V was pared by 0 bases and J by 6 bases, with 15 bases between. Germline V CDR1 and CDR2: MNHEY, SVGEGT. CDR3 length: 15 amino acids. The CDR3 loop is CASSYSSKGLGEQYF. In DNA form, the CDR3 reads TGTGCCAGCAGTTACTCGAGTAAAGGGTTGGGCGAGCAGTACTTC.

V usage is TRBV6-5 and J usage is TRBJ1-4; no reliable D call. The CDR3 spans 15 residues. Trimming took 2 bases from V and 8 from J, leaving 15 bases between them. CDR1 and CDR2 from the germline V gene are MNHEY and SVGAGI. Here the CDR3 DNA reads TGTGCCAGCAGTTACCTTGGCGGGTATGGCGAAAAACTGTTTTTT. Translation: CASSYLGGYGEKLFF.